These 26 T cell receptor beta chains were sequenced from one sample in a study of human T cells and chemical hapten exposure. TCRdb redid the calling of the RACE reads with MiXCR, one entry per CDR3 protein. The sample has 300,000 to 450,000 distinct CDR3 sequences, roughly 4.6% seen once; the top ten hold 2% to 3%. As for time point: pre-sensitization, week 0. Treatment noted: therapeutic diphenylcyclopropenone sensitization with weekly scalp DPC. Sequencing used whole blood, obtained in connection with sensitization to the hapten diphenylcyclopropenone (DPC). The receptors were sampled from a woman aged 45-60 years with alopecia areata. Some clones in this sample may be carry-over from other donors' samples.

This clonotype was seen ten or more times. The chain joins TRBV6-5 to TRBJ1-4; D ambiguous. The CDR3 consists of 15 residues. Deletions cut 2 bases from V and 4 bases from J, with 11 bases between. Germline V gene data show CDR1 as MNHEY and CDR2 as SVGAGI. The CDR3 region is CASSYGATRNEKLFF. CDR3 sequence (DNA): TGTGCCAGCAGTTACGGCGCAACCCGTAATGAAAAACTGTTTTTT.

Ten or more counts support this clonotype. The chain uses TRBV6-5 and TRBJ2-1; D ambiguous. CDR1 MNHEY and CDR2 SVGAGI come from the germline V gene. The CDR3 totals 13 residues. Trimming took off 6 bases at V and 4 bases at J, with 10 bases between the two ends. The CDR3 sequence is CASSPFLYNEQFF. As DNA, the CDR3 is TGTGCCAGCAGCCCTTTTTTATACAATGAGCAGTTCTTC.

This clonotype showed up many times. This sequence joins TRBV7-8 and TRBJ1-5; D perhaps matches TRBD1 (5 bases). V dropped 1 base and J dropped 1 base, with 8 bases sitting between them. Germline CDR1 and CDR2: SGHVS and FQNEAQ. CDR3 size: 15 residues. For the CDR3, the DNA is TGTGCCAGCAGCTTAGGGGACTTGAGCAATCAGCCCCAGCATTTT. Translation: CASSLGDLSNQPQHF.

This chain uses TRBV6-1 with TRBJ2-6; no clear D gene. Looked up from germline, CDR1 is MNHNS and CDR2 is SASEGT. The CDR3 totals 15 residues. V was clipped by 8 bases and J by 0 bases, with 11 bases between them. In DNA, the CDR3 is TGTGCCAGCTTGGGCTTTCTCTCTGGGGCCAACGTCCTGACTTTC. Encoded protein: CASLGFLSGANVLTF.

This clonotype was picked up a small number of times. The J gene is TRBJ2-2, the V gene TRBV6-5; the match to TRBD1 covers 9 bases. The CDR3 extends over 15 amino acids. In germline, CDR1 is MNHEY, CDR2 SVGAGI. V trimming: 5 bases; J trimming: 4 bases; junction bases outside the gene matches: 5. CDR3 sequence reads: CASSPTGGSTGELFF. CDR3 in DNA: TGTGCCAGCAGTCCTACAGGGGGCTCCACCGGGGAGCTGTTTTTT.

The chain combines TRBV29-1 with TRBJ2-1; TRBD2 agrees at 10 bases. The germline V gene has CDR1 SQVTM and CDR2 ANQGSEA. The CDR3 is 13 amino acids. V shed 4 bases, J shed 9 bases, and the junction held 6 bases outside the gene matches. The CDR3 protein is CSVAAGGPGEQFF. The DNA of the CDR3 is TGCAGCGTTGCAGCGGGAGGGCCGGGTGAGCAGTTCTTC.

This chain links TRBV4-3 with TRBJ1-1, with no clear D. Germline CDR1 reads LGHNA; CDR2 reads YSLEER. Trimming left V 0 bases short and J 0 bases short, with 11 bases between. This CDR3 is built from 16 residues. The CDR3 coding sequence is TGCGCCAGCAGCCAAGAGATCGCGGACTTGAACACTGAAGCTTTCTTT. Translated: CASSQEIADLNTEAFF.

This clonotype was observed a few times. The gene calls are TRBV10-1 and TRBJ2-7; weak D call: TRBD1 (6 bases). Germline V gives CDR1 WNHNN, CDR2 SYGVQD (reference sequence). CDR3 length equals 13 residues. Trimming stripped 8 bases from V and 7 bases from J, with 18 bases between. The CDR3 region has the DNA TGCGCCAGCGGCCGGGACACCGGTAAGGAGCAGTACTTC. It specifies CASGRDTGKEQYF.

This clonotype was counted a few times. The chain employs TRBV5-4 and TRBJ1-3; possible D gene TRBD1, 5 bases. This CDR3 is built from 17 residues. Trimming left V 1 base short and J 0 bases short, with 14 bases between. Per the germline V gene, CDR1 is SGHNT and CDR2 is YYREEE (reference sequence). CDR3: CASSLIGTLSSGNTIYF. The CDR3 DNA is TGTGCCAGCAGCTTGATCGGGACTCTTAGCTCTGGAAACACCATATATTTT. Full variable domain (missing parts from reference TRBV5-4 and TRBJ1-3): ETGVTQSPTHLIKTRGQQVTLRCSSQSGHNTVSWYQQALGQGPQFIFQYYREEENGRGNFPPRFSGLQFPNYSSELNVNALELDDSALYLCASSLIGTLSSGNTIYFGEGSWLTVV.

This clonotype has just a few counts. The V call is TRBV3-1, the J call TRBJ2-3, with 8 bases aligning to TRBD1. Trimming removed 3 bases from V and 2 bases from J; junction bases left unmatched: 4. Germline V gene sequence: CDR1 LGHDT, CDR2 YNNKEL (reference sequence). This CDR3 is 15 amino acids long. The chain's CDR3 is CASSHPRGPTDTQYF. Here the CDR3 DNA reads TGTGCCAGCAGCCATCCCAGGGGGCCCACAGATACGCAGTATTTT.

In its sample, this clonotype was seen many times. This sequence joins TRBV12-3 or TRBV12-4 and TRBJ1-2; 7 nucleotides align to TRBD1. Trimming cost V 3 bases and J 8 bases; bases outside gene matches: 6. CDR3 length: 13 residues. The CDR3 region is CASSFRGGQGYTF. Written as DNA, the CDR3 is TGTGCCAGCAGTTTTCGCGGGGGACAGGGCTACACCTTC.

This clonotype was counted only a few times. The chain combines TRBV11-2 with TRBJ1-2; perhaps TRBD1 as D (5 bases). The CDR3 runs 12 residues. The ends were cut back, 0 bases at V and 9 bases at J, with 8 bases in the middle. Germline V gene sequence: CDR1 SGHAT, CDR2 FQNNGV. The CDR3 sequence is CASSLEGVSYTF. The CDR3 DNA sequence: TGTGCCAGCAGCTTAGAGGGGGTTAGCTACACCTTC.

This clonotype was seen many times. This rearrangement joins TRBV9 to TRBJ2-7; 7 bases fit TRBD1. Germline loops: CDR1 SGDLS, CDR2 YYNGEE. V lost 3 bases and J lost 3; bases outside the gene matches: 9. This CDR3 has 15 amino acids. As DNA, the CDR3 is TGTGCCAGCAGCGCCCAGACAGGGAGTGGCTACGAGCAGTACTTC. Amino acids: CASSAQTGSGYEQYF.

This clonotype came up many times. This rearrangement joins TRBV29-1 to TRBJ2-5, with 8 positions matching TRBD2. V shed 0 bases, J shed 3 bases, and the junction held 12 bases outside the gene matches. CDR3 length: 17 residues. Germline CDR1 reads SQVTM; CDR2 reads ANQGSEA. DNA for the CDR3: TGCAGCGTTGAAGATGGGGTCTGGCGGGAGGTGGAAGAGACCCAGTACTTC. It translates to CSVEDGVWREVEETQYF. Based on the CDR3 plus reference TRBV29-1 and TRBJ2-5, the full variable domain is SAVISQKPSRDICQRGTSLTIQCQVDSQVTMMFWYRQQPGQSLTLIATANQGSEATYESGFVIDKFPISRPNLTFSTLTVSNMSPEDSSIYLCSVEDGVWREVEETQYFGPGTRLLVL.

In its sample, this clonotype was seen once. This may be a read error, as it is one base from a much larger clone. CDR3 in amino acids: CASSQRLEVRTDTQYF. The CDR3 DNA sequence: TGCGCCAGCAGCCAAAGGTTGGAGGTTCGCACAGATACGCAGTATTTT. The chain is built from TRBV4-1 and TRBJ2-3; D perhaps matches TRBD2 (5 bases). CDR3 length: 16 residues. Germline V gives CDR1 MGHRA, CDR2 YSYEKL. The V end was cut by 2 bases, the J end by 1 base, with 13 bases between.

Ten or more counts support this clonotype. The gene calls are TRBV5-1 and TRBJ2-3; tentatively, D is TRBD2 (6 bases). There are 14 residues in the CDR3. The V gene lost 6 bases and the J gene lost 1 base, with 12 bases spanning the gap. Germline CDR1 is SGHRS and CDR2 is YFSETQ. The chain's CDR3 is CASTQRRGTDTQYF. For the CDR3, the DNA is TGCGCCAGCACCCAAAGGAGGGGCACAGATACGCAGTATTTT.

This clonotype was counted only a few times. This sequence joins TRBV6-5 and TRBJ2-1, with D tentatively TRBD1 (5 bases). CDR3 size: 14 residues. V was clipped by 0 bases and J by 6 bases, with 9 bases between them. The V gene's germline CDR1 is MNHEY and CDR2 SVGAGI. The CDR3 DNA reads TGTGCCAGCAGTTACTCGCCCAGGGTCAATGAGCAGTTCTTC. Its protein is CASSYSPRVNEQFF.

The table lists this clonotype with many counts. V is TRBV28 and J is TRBJ2-3; D might be TRBD1 or TRBD2, each matching 5 bases. This CDR3 is built from 14 residues. The V end was cut by 3 bases, the J end by 6 bases, with 13 bases between. Germline loops: CDR1 MDHEN, CDR2 SYDVKM. DNA for the CDR3: TGTGCCAGCAGTTTGGGGGAGAGTGCGGATACGCAGTATTTT. Protein product: CASSLGESADTQYF.

Many counts were recorded for this clonotype. This sequence joins TRBV12-3 or TRBV12-4 and TRBJ2-2; D is uncertain. V was clipped by 3 bases and J by 5 bases, with 10 bases between them. There are 14 residues in the CDR3. The chain's CDR3 is CASSFGAGTGELFF. In nucleotides, the CDR3 is TGTGCCAGCAGTTTTGGTGCCGGGACCGGGGAGCTGTTTTTT.

The gene calls are TRBV6-2 or TRBV6-3 and TRBJ1-5, with 9 bases fitting TRBD1. Germline V gene lookup returns CDR1 MNHEY and CDR2 SVGEGT. V lost 3 bases to trimming and J lost 4 bases; unmatched junction nucleotides: 7. CDR3 length equals 16 residues. The CDR3 sequence is CASSYEWGQGNQPQHF. The CDR3 DNA reads TGTGCCAGCAGTTATGAGTGGGGACAGGGTAATCAGCCCCAGCATTTT.

The V gene is TRBV12-3 or TRBV12-4, the J gene TRBJ1-1, with D uncertain. CDR3 length equals 14 residues. V was clipped by 2 bases and J by 5 bases, with 12 bases between them. The CDR3 coding sequence is TGTGCCAGCAGTTTAAACGGGTTGAGGACTGAAGCTTTCTTT. Its translation is CASSLNGLRTEAFF.

This clonotype was recorded a few times. The rearrangement joins TRBV5-1 to TRBJ1-4; D remains ambiguous. The CDR3 covers 12 residues. Germline loops: CDR1 SGHRS, CDR2 YFSETQ. V was pared by 2 bases and J by 8 bases, with 7 bases between. CDR3 loop: CASSFEREKLFF. CDR3 sequence (DNA): TGCGCCAGCAGCTTTGAGAGGGAAAAACTGTTTTTT. Complete variable domain (other parts from reference TRBV5-1 and TRBJ1-4): KAGVTQTPRYLIKTRGQQVTLSCSPISGHRSVSWYQQTPGQGLQFLFEYFSETQRNKGNFPGRFSGRQFSNSRSEMNVSTLELGDSALYLCASSFEREKLFFGSGTQLSVL.

This clonotype was counted only a few times. V usage is TRBV18 and J usage is TRBJ1-2, with D unresolved. Germline CDR1 KGHSH, CDR2 LQKENI. The CDR3 runs to 13 residues. Trimming cost V 1 base and J 8 bases, with 11 bases left between them. CDR3 protein: CASSPLEGPGYTF. The CDR3 DNA reads TGTGCCAGCTCACCACTGGAAGGTCCGGGCTACACCTTC.

This clonotype was counted between two and nine times. The chain has TRBV15 and TRBJ2-3; D call uncertain. Trimming took 0 bases from V and 0 from J, leaving 16 bases between them. The CDR3 spans 18 residues. The germline gives CDR1 LNHNV, CDR2 YYDKDF (reference sequence). CDR3 nucleotides: TGTGCCACCAGCAGAGATTATTCGGCAGAACCTAGCACAGATACGCAGTATTTT. Translating gives CATSRDYSAEPSTDTQYF.

This clonotype was counted a few times. V usage is TRBV20-1 and J usage is TRBJ2-7; a possible D gene is TRBD2 (5 bases). The germline gives CDR1 DFQATT, CDR2 SNEGSKA (reference sequence). Trimming took 2 bases from V and 6 from J, leaving 11 bases between them. CDR3 length: 12 residues. The CDR3 region is CSARTRSAEQYF. In DNA form, the CDR3 reads TGCAGTGCTAGAACTAGATCCGCCGAGCAGTACTTC.

The table lists this clonotype with a few counts. This chain links TRBV4-2 with TRBJ1-1, with D unclear. The V end was cut by 0 bases, the J end by 1 base, with 15 bases between. The CDR3 is 17 amino acids. Germline V lookup: CDR1 LGHNA, CDR2 YNFKEQ. CDR3 coding DNA: TGTGCCAGCAGCCAAGAAAGGCTCGGTATAGGGAACACTGAAGCTTTCTTT. Its protein is CASSQERLGIGNTEAFF.